Following are 32 T cell receptor beta chains from one sample sequenced in a study of blood T cells in healthy people across ages. PCR was performed a second time for about 7 to 11 cycles using a sample-barcoded 5' primer and a J-beta primer mix. TCRdb processed the 5' RACE reads anew with MiXCR; each CDR3 protein has one entry. The sample yields some 1.8 million distinct CDR3 sequences, around 40% seen once. The material sequenced was blood. Every receptor here comes from a human donor in good health.

This chain links TRBV19 with TRBJ2-3; D call uncertain. Germline loops: CDR1 LNHDA, CDR2 SQIVND (reference sequence). There are 13 residues in the CDR3. The V end lost 3 bases, the J end lost 6 bases, and 10 bases lay between the germline ends. Here the CDR3 reads CASSMTVMDTQYF. As DNA, the CDR3 is TGTGCCAGTAGTATGACTGTTATGGATACGCAGTATTTT.

The CDR3 sequence: CASNPPAPAEAFF. As DNA, the CDR3 is TGTGCCAGCAATCCCCCGGCCCCGGCGGAAGCTTTCTTT. The chain carries TRBV28 and TRBJ1-1; the D is unclear. Germline V lookup: CDR1 MDHEN, CDR2 SYDVKM. V was cut by 7 bases and J by 8 bases, with 17 bases left in between. CDR3 length: 13 residues.

The rearrangement uses TRBV15 and TRBJ2-3, with D perhaps matching TRBD2 (5 bases). V shed 0 bases and J shed 4 bases, with 11 bases lying between them. The germline CDR1 and CDR2 sequences are LNHNV and YYDKDF (reference sequence). This CDR3 is 15 amino acids long. Here the CDR3 DNA reads TGTGCCACCAGCAGAGATCCGGGGAACTCAGATACGCAGTATTTT. It encodes CATSRDPGNSDTQYF.

The chain is built from TRBV9 and TRBJ2-3; the D gene could be TRBD1 or TRBD2 (5 bases each). Germline lookup yields CDR1 SGDLS and CDR2 YYNGEE. V was cut by 3 bases and J by 5 bases, with 16 bases left in between. The CDR3 sequence is 15 residues long. The CDR3 region is CASSGTRGGGDTQYF. The DNA of the CDR3 is TGTGCCAGCAGCGGTACTAGGGGTGGCGGAGATACGCAGTATTTT.

The chain couples TRBV7-2 to TRBJ2-1; D is uncertain. Trimming left V 6 bases short and J 9 bases short, with 12 bases between. This CDR3 spans 12 amino acids. Germline CDR1 is SGHTA and CDR2 is FQGNSA. The CDR3 spells CASSSLGGEQFF. CDR3 DNA sequence: TGTGCCAGCAGTTCCTTAGGTGGTGAGCAGTTCTTC.

CDR3 region: CASRGQVSGANVLTF. Here the CDR3 DNA reads TGTGCCAGCAGGGGACAAGTATCTGGGGCCAACGTCCTGACTTTC. V gene TRBV6-1 combines with J gene TRBJ2-6; perhaps TRBD1 as D (6 bases). Germline V CDR1 and CDR2: MNHNS, SASEGT. CDR3 length: 15 amino acids. The germline V and J ends were trimmed by 6 bases and 1 base, with 10 bases remaining between them.

The chain couples TRBV7-2 to TRBJ2-3, with TRBD2 matching 9 bases. V lost 1 base to trimming and J lost 4 bases; unmatched junction nucleotides: 6. The CDR3 is made up of 16 amino acids. CDR1 is SGHTA and CDR2 is FQGNSA in the germline V gene. CDR3 coding DNA: TGTACCAGCAGCTTAGAGATAGCGGGGGTTTCAGATACGCAGTATTTT. It codes for CTSSLEIAGVSDTQYF.

This sequence joins TRBV24-1 and TRBJ2-7; TRBD1 aligns across 10 bases. The CDR3 length is 16 residues. J was trimmed by 0 bases and V by 3 bases; bases with no gene match: 4. Germline assignment: CDR1 KGHDR and CDR2 SFDVKD. The CDR3 loop is CATSDPRTGGSYEQYF. The CDR3 DNA reads as TGTGCCACCAGTGATCCCCGGACAGGGGGCTCCTACGAGCAGTACTTC.

V usage is TRBV6-1 and J usage is TRBJ2-7, with 9 bases matching TRBD1. The J call may not be correct, given that the DNA end is closer to TRBJ2-5. This CDR3 has 16 residues. The germline gives CDR1 MNHNS, CDR2 SASEGT. Here the CDR3 DNA reads TGTGCCAGCAGTGAAACGCGGGACAGGGAAGTAGAGACCCAGTACTTC. Its translation: CASSETRDREVETQYF.

The chain combines TRBV10-3 with TRBJ2-5; 10 nucleotides align to TRBD1. The J segment lost 3 bases and the V segment lost 6 bases, leaving 7 bases of the junction unmatched. The CDR3 spans 15 residues. Germline values: CDR1 ENHRY, CDR2 SYGVKD. CDR3: CAIREGTGEEETQYF. CDR3 nucleotides: TGTGCCATCAGGGAGGGGACAGGGGAGGAAGAGACCCAGTACTTC.

This clonotype was seen a handful of times. The V and J genes are TRBV7-9 and TRBJ2-1, with D perhaps matching TRBD1 (6 bases). The CDR3 totals 12 residues. With 10 bases removed from V and 6 bases from J, the gap between germline ends came to 13 bases. CDR1 is SEHNR and CDR2 is FQNEAQ in the germline V gene (reference sequence). This chain's CDR3 is CATRGTTNEQFF. In DNA form, the CDR3 reads TGTGCCACGAGGGGGACAACCAATGAGCAGTTCTTC.

The table lists this clonotype with a few counts. This sequence joins TRBV5-8 and TRBJ2-7, with D perhaps assigned TRBD1 or TRBD2 (5 bases each). The CDR3 is 15 amino acids. V was clipped by 0 bases and J by 2 bases, with 12 bases between them. The germline V gene has CDR1 SGHTS and CDR2 YDEGEE. The CDR3 DNA is TGTGCCAGCAGCTTGGTGGCAGGGAGCACCTACGAGCAGTACTTC. Its protein is CASSLVAGSTYEQYF.

There are a few counts of this clonotype. The rearrangement uses TRBV4-3 and TRBJ2-3; D may be TRBD2 (5 bases). CDR1 LGHNA and CDR2 YSLEER come from the germline V gene. This CDR3 spans 16 amino acids. Trimming shortened V by 1 base and J by 2 bases, and 13 bases separated the two germline ends. This CDR3 reads CASSQGTLRTTDTQYF. The CDR3 coding sequence is TGCGCCAGCAGCCAAGGGACTCTTAGGACCACAGATACGCAGTATTTT.

This clonotype was counted between two and nine times. The rearrangement links TRBV6-5 to TRBJ2-7; D perhaps matches TRBD2 (6 bases). V was trimmed by 6 bases and J by 7 bases, leaving 25 bases between them. Germline V gene lookup returns CDR1 MNHEY and CDR2 SVGAGI. The CDR3 totals 16 residues. The chain's CDR3 is CASSRHGGATGSEQYF. The DNA of the CDR3 is TGTGCCAGCAGCCGACATGGGGGTGCGACCGGGAGTGAGCAGTACTTC.

V is TRBV6-6 and J is TRBJ2-7; 8 nucleotides line up with TRBD1. J lost 2 bases, V lost 4 bases, and 7 bases had no gene match. Germline V lookup: CDR1 MNHNY, CDR2 SVGAGI (reference sequence). The CDR3 loop spans 15 amino acids. CDR3 loop: CASSLTGASTYEQYF. In DNA, the CDR3 is TGTGCCAGCAGTTTGACAGGGGCCTCTACCTACGAGCAGTACTTC.

As for this clonotype: One junction end disagrees with the germline gene, perhaps due to a read error. The V call is TRBV7-2, the J call TRBJ2-7; 9 bases are a match to TRBD2. The CDR3 runs 16 residues. Germline V gene sequence: CDR1 SGHTA, CDR2 FQGNSA. The CDR3: CASSLAGTSSGYEQYF. For the CDR3, the DNA is TGTGCCAGCAGCCTAGCCGGGACTAGCTCAGGGTACGAGCAGTACTTC.

A word on this clonotype: The junction shows a germline mismatch at one end, possibly a read error. The V and J genes are TRBV5-6 and TRBJ1-2; D is possibly TRBD1 (5 bases). CDR3 length equals 12 residues. From germline, CDR1 is SGHDT and CDR2 YYEEEE. This chain's CDR3 is CASSSGLYGCTF. In DNA, the CDR3 is TGTGCCAGCAGCTCGGGGCTCTATGGCTGCACCTTC. Looking up the rest from reference TRBV5-6 and TRBJ1-2 gives the full variable domain: DAGVTQSPTHLIKTRGQQVTLRCSPKSGHDTVSWYQQALGQGPQFIFQYYEEEERQRGNFPDRFSGHQFPNYSSELNVNALLLGDSALYLCASSSGLYGCTFGSGTRLTVV.

V usage is TRBV20-1 and J usage is TRBJ2-7, with D perhaps given as TRBD1 or TRBD2 (6 bases each). This CDR3 comprises 18 residues. Trimming left V 1 base short and J 2 bases short, with 24 bases between. Germline assignment: CDR1 DFQATT and CDR2 SNEGSKA (reference sequence). The CDR3 sequence is CSARVGYGGHWNPYEQYF. CDR3 nucleotide sequence: TGCAGTGCTAGAGTGGGTTACGGGGGACACTGGAACCCCTACGAGCAGTACTTC.

This clonotype has more than one count but fewer than ten. The chain has TRBV3-1 and TRBJ2-1; 11 nucleotides line up with TRBD2. J lost 5 bases, V lost 2 bases, and 2 bases had no gene match. CDR1 and CDR2 from the germline V gene are LGHDT and YNNKEL (reference sequence). This CDR3 is built from 15 residues. CDR3 coding DNA: TGTGCCAGCAGCCAACCGACTAGCGGGGACAATGAGCAGTTCTTC. This sequence encodes CASSQPTSGDNEQFF.

This clonotype was observed a few times. The chain has TRBV7-2 and TRBJ2-1; 9 bases align to TRBD2. CDR1 and CDR2 from the germline V gene are SGHTA and FQGNSA. With 5 bases clipped from V and 6 bases from J, the junction kept 8 bases outside the gene matches. The CDR3 has 15 residues. The CDR3 DNA follows: TGTGCCAGCAGCATTGGACTAGCGTTTGGCAATGAGCAGTTCTTC. The encoded protein is CASSIGLAFGNEQFF.

The rearrangement links TRBV27 to TRBJ2-3, with TRBD2 matching over 14 bases. J lost 5 bases, V lost 5 bases, and 6 bases had no gene match. Germline V CDR1 and CDR2: MNHEY, SMNVEV (reference sequence). The CDR3 extends over 16 amino acids. DNA for the CDR3: TGTGCCAGCAGTCCACTGACTAGCGGGGGGGAAGATACGCAGTATTTT. Translation: CASSPLTSGGEDTQYF.

This clonotype occurred a few times. The chain is built from TRBV6-1 and TRBJ2-5; possibly TRBD1 for D (5 bases). The V gene lost 4 bases and the J gene lost 2 bases, with 11 bases spanning the gap. This CDR3 has 14 residues. Germline V gene sequence: CDR1 MNHNS, CDR2 SASEGT. The CDR3 is CASSGGHLQETQYF. CDR3 DNA sequence: TGTGCCAGCAGTGGTGGACACCTTCAAGAGACCCAGTACTTC.

Of note for this clonotype: Germline is not matched at one junction end, which may reflect a read error. The rearrangement links TRBV27 to TRBJ2-5; D uncertain. The CDR3 extends over 14 amino acids. Germline loops: CDR1 MNHEY, CDR2 SMNVEV (reference sequence). This chain's CDR3 is CASSLSGYHETQYF. CDR3 nucleotide sequence: TGTGCCAGCAGTTTATCAGGCTACCACGAGACCCAGTACTTC.

The rearrangement joins TRBV20-1 to TRBJ1-2, with TRBD1 matching 12 bases. This CDR3 region has 17 residues. Per the germline V gene, CDR1 is DFQATT and CDR2 is SNEGSKA (reference sequence). The V and J ends lost 0 bases and 2 bases, in that order; junction bases with no gene match: 7. The CDR3 loop is CSARDLGQGALNYGYTF. The CDR3, as DNA: TGCAGTGCTAGAGATTTGGGACAGGGGGCGTTGAACTATGGCTACACCTTC.

This clonotype came up a few times. The J gene is TRBJ1-4, the V gene TRBV4-3; D perhaps matches TRBD1 (5 bases). Per the germline V gene, CDR1 is LGHNA and CDR2 is YSLEER. The CDR3 totals 15 residues. The V end lost 2 bases, the J end lost 9 bases, and 16 bases lay between the germline ends. CDR3 sequence (DNA): TGCGCCAGCAGCCAAAAGACAGTTGATGATAAAAAACTGTTTTTT. This translates into CASSQKTVDDKKLFF.

This clonotype showed up many times. The CDR3 spells CASSSRTQSGYEQYF. In nucleotides, the CDR3 is TGCGCCAGCAGCTCAAGGACCCAGTCGGGCTACGAGCAGTACTTC. This sequence joins TRBV5-1 and TRBJ2-7; D not certain. Per germline, CDR1 SGHRS and CDR2 YFSETQ. The germline V and J ends were trimmed by 3 bases and 3 bases, with 16 bases remaining between them. This CDR3 spans 15 amino acids.

To note about this clonotype: One junction end does not reproduce the germline sequence, and a read error may be involved. CDR3 protein: CACSEAQRRPGYTF. In DNA, the CDR3 is TGTGCCTGCAGCGAAGCGCAAAGACGTCCCGGCTACACCTTC. The chain employs TRBV2 and TRBJ1-2, with no clear D. The CDR3 runs 14 residues. CDR1 and CDR2 from the germline V gene are SNHLY and FYNNEI.

As for this clonotype: One end of the junction fails to match germline, which may point to a read error. This chain joins TRBV5-5 and TRBJ2-1; maybe TRBD2 (6 bases). The germline gives CDR1 SGHKS, CDR2 YYEKEE (reference sequence). This CDR3 has 15 amino acids. CDR3 nucleotides: TGTGCCAGCAGCTTTACCGGGACTCAACTCGATGAGCAGCTCTTC. Protein product: CASSFTGTQLDEQLF.

This clonotype was seen a handful of times. V gene TRBV3-1 combines with J gene TRBJ2-1; TRBD2 matches 10 bases. This CDR3 is built from 19 residues. CDR1 is LGHDT, CDR2 YNNKEL, per germline (reference sequence). V shed 1 base, J shed 6 bases, and the junction held 15 bases outside the gene matches. This CDR3 is CASSQGFWWSGGVSNEQFF. In DNA, the CDR3 is TGTGCCAGCAGCCAAGGCTTTTGGTGGAGCGGGGGGGTAAGCAATGAGCAGTTCTTC.

In regard to this clonotype: One end of the junction is discordant with germline, which a read error may explain. CDR3 in amino acids: CASGDREETQYF. The CDR3 DNA sequence: TGTGCCAGCGGTGACAGGGAAGAGACCCAGTACTTC. The chain recombines TRBV6-4 with TRBJ2-5, with 7 nucleotides matching TRBD1. CDR1 and CDR2 (germline): MRHNA, SNTAGT. The CDR3 is 12 amino acids.

In its sample, this clonotype was seen once. The chain joins TRBV4-3 to TRBJ1-4; 8 nucleotides match TRBD1. Germline lookup yields CDR1 LGHNA and CDR2 YSLEER. Trimming removed 3 bases from V and 7 bases from J; junction bases left unmatched: 7. The CDR3 totals 15 residues. Here the CDR3 reads CASSQKDREGEKLFF. The CDR3 DNA sequence: TGCGCCAGCAGCCAGAAGGACAGGGAGGGTGAAAAACTGTTTTTT.

This clonotype was seen only a few times. The chain's CDR3 is CASSPGPGHEAFF. CDR3 in DNA: TGTGCCAGCAGCCCCGGACCGGGGCACGAAGCTTTCTTT. The chain employs TRBV7-3 and TRBJ1-1; tentative D call: TRBD1 (5 bases). Germline V lookup: CDR1 SGHTA, CDR2 FQGTGA. V lost 5 bases to trimming and J lost 8 bases, with 15 bases between them. This CDR3 is built from 13 residues. Full variable domain (rest looked up from reference TRBV7-3 and TRBJ1-1): GAGVSQTPSNKVTEKGKYVELRCDPISGHTALYWYRQSLGQGPEFLIYFQGTGAADDSGLPNDRFFAVRPEGSVSTLKIQRTERGDSAVYLCASSPGPGHEAFFGQGTRLTVV.